The 22 T cell receptor beta chains below all came from one sample that was sequenced in a study of early T cells in non-severe SARS-CoV-2 infection. TCRdb re-called the 5' RACE reads with MiXCR, one entry per CDR3 protein. This table holds some 57,000 distinct CDR3 sequences, over 10% found once. The sequenced sample was whole blood. These receptors originate from an adult who was a healthcare worker with PCR-confirmed SARS-CoV-2 infection or an uninfected control (not recorded which).

This clonotype was detected a few times. The J gene is TRBJ1-2, the V gene TRBV5-1; D is ambiguous. The CDR3 length is 15 residues. Looked up from germline, CDR1 is SGHRS and CDR2 is YFSETQ. V was trimmed by 0 bases and J by 3 bases, leaving 12 bases between them. Here the CDR3 DNA reads TGCGCCAGCAGCTTGGAGGTGGGCCCCGACTATGGCTACACCTTC. Amino acids: CASSLEVGPDYGYTF.

This clonotype occurred a few times. The chain recombines TRBV28 with TRBJ1-3; D remains unclear. The CDR3 length is 12 residues. Per the germline V gene, CDR1 is MDHEN and CDR2 is SYDVKM. V dropped 6 bases and J dropped 7 bases, with 10 bases sitting between them. The CDR3 here is CASSRLANTIYF. The CDR3 region has the DNA TGTGCCAGCAGCCGCCTGGCGAACACCATATATTTT.

This clonotype was counted between two and nine times. This chain links TRBV7-9 with TRBJ2-2; tentative D call: TRBD2 (6 bases). The CDR3 consists of 15 residues. CDR1 SEHNR and CDR2 FQNEAQ come from the germline V gene (reference sequence). Trimming left V 3 bases short and J 6 bases short, with 14 bases between. CDR3 amino acids: CASSFAGSWAGELFF. DNA for the CDR3: TGTGCCAGCAGCTTTGCCGGGAGTTGGGCCGGGGAGCTGTTTTTT.

The chain couples TRBV12-3 or TRBV12-4 to TRBJ2-5; D not certain. The V end was cut by 6 bases, the J end by 5 bases, with 10 bases between. The length of the CDR3 is 12 residues. CDR3: CASSYRPETQYF. The CDR3 DNA reads as TGTGCCAGCAGCTATAGACCGGAGACCCAGTACTTC.

This clonotype was detected only a few times. V and J are TRBV28 and TRBJ2-1, with no clear D. Germline-derived CDR1 and CDR2 are MDHEN and SYDVKM. The V end lost 1 base, the J end lost 15 bases, and 10 bases lay between the germline ends. The CDR3 length is 11 residues. The CDR3 is CASSLYSRLFF. The DNA for the CDR3 is TGTGCCAGCAGTTTATACTCCCGTCTGTTCTTC.

The sample holds many counts of this clonotype. The chain is built from TRBV4-3 and TRBJ1-1, with 8 bases that match TRBD1. V was pared by 1 base and J by 5 bases, with 0 bases of the junction left unmatched. The germline V gene has CDR1 LGHNA and CDR2 YSLEER. This CDR3 contains 13 residues. CDR3 DNA: TGCGCCAGCAGCCAAGGGACAGGGACTGAAGCTTTCTTT. This codes for CASSQGTGTEAFF.

This clonotype came up many times. The chain employs TRBV20-1 and TRBJ1-2; no clear D gene. The CDR3 consists of 13 residues. Germline assignment: CDR1 DFQATT and CDR2 SNEGSKA (reference sequence). Trimming took 0 bases from V and 4 from J, leaving 9 bases between them. The CDR3 protein is CSARDQKGYGYTF. The CDR3 DNA reads as TGCAGTGCTAGAGATCAGAAAGGCTATGGCTACACCTTC.

This clonotype was recorded many times. CDR3 loop: CASSLRSALGTGELFF. The CDR3 DNA sequence: TGTGCCAGCAGCTTACGCTCGGCACTGGGGACCGGGGAGCTGTTTTTT. This chain joins TRBV7-9 and TRBJ2-2; D unclear. Looked up from germline, CDR1 is SEHNR and CDR2 is FQNEAQ (reference sequence). V lost 2 bases and J lost 5, with 15 bases in between. The CDR3 has 16 residues.

The DNA for the CDR3 is TGTGCCAGCAGTTCCCGGACAGGGGGACCCTACGAGCAGTACTTC. Protein sequence: CASSSRTGGPYEQYF. The chain is built from TRBV27 and TRBJ2-7; the match to TRBD1 covers 10 bases. The CDR3 runs 15 residues. CDR1 MNHEY and CDR2 SMNVEV come from the germline V gene (reference sequence). With 4 bases clipped from V and 2 bases from J, the junction kept 5 bases outside the gene matches.

This clonotype was found a few times. V and J are TRBV28 and TRBJ1-1; D gene unclear. This CDR3 comprises 15 residues. Per germline, CDR1 MDHEN and CDR2 SYDVKM. Trimming removed 4 bases from V and 0 bases from J, with 12 bases in between. The DNA for the CDR3 is TGTGCCAGCAGTTCTCCGACGGTTATGAACACTGAAGCTTTCTTT. This sequence encodes CASSSPTVMNTEAFF.

The table lists this clonotype with many counts. The gene calls are TRBV5-1 and TRBJ2-3, with a tentative D call TRBD2 (5 bases). CDR1 and CDR2 (germline): SGHRS, YFSETQ. The CDR3 covers 14 residues. The V end was cut by 2 bases, the J end by 3 bases, with 10 bases between. CDR3 protein: CASSFGLETDTQYF. The CDR3 region has the DNA TGCGCCAGCAGCTTCGGACTGGAAACAGATACGCAGTATTTT. Full variable domain (outside the CDR3, taken from reference TRBV5-1 and TRBJ2-3): KAGVTQTPRYLIKTRGQQVTLSCSPISGHRSVSWYQQTPGQGLQFLFEYFSETQRNKGNFPGRFSGRQFSNSRSEMNVSTLELGDSALYLCASSFGLETDTQYFGPGTRLTVL.

In this sample, this clonotype turned up many times. DNA of the CDR3: TGTGCCAGCAGCTTAGGCGGGCCCCGACGGGAGTTCTTC. Translating it yields CASSLGGPRREFF. The V and J genes are TRBV11-2 and TRBJ2-1; a weak D match, TRBD2 (5 bases). The germline CDR1 and CDR2 sequences are SGHAT and FQNNGV. V was trimmed by 1 base and J by 14 bases, leaving 15 bases between them. The CDR3 contains 13 residues.

This clonotype was seen more than once but under ten times. This sequence joins TRBV5-1 and TRBJ2-7, with 9 bases aligning to TRBD2. This CDR3 comprises 14 residues. Germline CDR1 and CDR2: SGHRS and YFSETQ. The V gene end was trimmed by 2 bases and the J gene end by 4 bases; junction bases not matched to a gene: 4. This chain's CDR3 is CASSFLTSGYEQYF. The CDR3 DNA sequence: TGCGCCAGCAGCTTTTTAACTAGCGGGTACGAGCAGTACTTC.

The genes are TRBV2 and TRBJ2-6; D unresolved. CDR3 length: 15 amino acids. Germline V lookup: CDR1 SNHLY, CDR2 FYNNEI. The V end lost 2 bases, the J end lost 0 bases, and 5 bases lay between the germline ends. CDR3 DNA: TGTGCCAGCAGTGAACCCTACTCTGGGGCCAACGTCCTGACTTTC. This translates into CASSEPYSGANVLTF.

This clonotype was recorded a few times. The chain is built from TRBV10-2 and TRBJ2-3; the D is unclear. Trimming removed 1 base from V and 0 bases from J, with 5 bases in between. CDR1 WSHSY and CDR2 SAAADI come from the germline V gene. The CDR3 is 14 amino acids. CDR3 coding DNA: TGCGCCAGCAGTGAGTTAGCTAGCACAGATACGCAGTATTTT. It is translated as CASSELASTDTQYF.

The CDR3 sequence is CASTKFRTGGNWGAFF. DNA of the CDR3: TGTGCCAGCACCAAATTCCGGACAGGGGGTAATTGGGGAGCTTTCTTT. The chain is built from TRBV6-5 and TRBJ1-1; 10 bases agree with TRBD1. Germline V lookup: CDR1 MNHEY, CDR2 SVGAGI. Unmatched junction bases numbered 18, after V lost 7 bases and J lost 10 bases. The CDR3 is 16 residues long.

This clonotype was found a few times. This chain uses TRBV7-2 with TRBJ2-1; 11 bases fit TRBD2. The CDR3 extends over 16 amino acids. Germline CDR1 is SGHTA and CDR2 is FQGNSA. V lost 5 bases to trimming and J lost 3 bases; unmatched junction nucleotides: 6. The DNA for the CDR3 is TGTGCCAGCAGCCCCTATAGCGGGGGGGACTACAATGAGCAGTTCTTC. Its translation: CASSPYSGGDYNEQFF.

This clonotype was counted ten times or more. This chain uses TRBV5-1 with TRBJ2-1; tentative D call: TRBD1 (6 bases). V was cut by 0 bases and J by 8 bases, with 12 bases left in between. The germline V gene encodes CDR1 SGHRS and CDR2 YFSETQ. This CDR3 contains 14 residues. CDR3 residues: CASSLGQQGYEQFF. The CDR3 coding sequence is TGCGCCAGCAGCTTGGGTCAACAGGGTTATGAGCAGTTCTTC.

The chain links TRBV7-2 to TRBJ2-5, with 10 positions matching TRBD2. The CDR3 length is 16 residues. Losses at the gene ends were 3 bases for V and 1 base for J; bases not matched to a gene: 5. Germline V gene lookup returns CDR1 SGHTA and CDR2 FQGNSA. In DNA form, the CDR3 reads TGTGCCAGCAGCTTTTTCGGACTAGCGGTCCAAGAGACCCAGTACTTC. Translating it yields CASSFFGLAVQETQYF. The complete variable domain, with remaining parts taken from reference TRBV7-2 and TRBJ2-5, reads GAGVSQSPSNKVTEKGKDVELRCDPISGHTALYWYRQSLGQGLEFLIYFQGNSAPDKSGLPSDRFSAERTGGSVSTLTIQRTQQEDSAVYLCASSFFGLAVQETQYFGPGTRLLVL.

This clonotype was seen ten or more times. This rearrangement joins TRBV4-3 to TRBJ2-7; the D gene is possibly TRBD2 (6 bases). Germline V CDR1 and CDR2: LGHNA, YSLEER. V lost 3 bases, J lost 0 bases, and 15 bases lay in between. The CDR3 length is 16 residues. CDR3: CASSHAAGITSYEQYF. The DNA of the CDR3 is TGCGCCAGCAGCCATGCCGCGGGGATAACCTCCTACGAGCAGTACTTC.

This clonotype showed up many times. The gene calls are TRBV29-1 and TRBJ1-1; the D gene is possibly TRBD1 (6 bases). Trimming removed 3 bases at V and 5 bases at J, with 16 bases between. The CDR3 is 14 residues long. Germline V CDR1 and CDR2: SQVTM, ANQGSEA. The CDR3 coding sequence is TGCAGCGTTGAGAAGAGTGGGGGGCGGACTGAAGCTTTCTTT. It codes for CSVEKSGGRTEAFF.

In DNA form, the CDR3 reads TGTGCCAGCAGCCCCGGGGCTAGCGATTATGAGCAGTTCTTC. Translating it yields CASSPGASDYEQFF. The chain links TRBV5-5 to TRBJ2-1; D possibly corresponds to TRBD2 (6 bases). The CDR3 spans 14 residues. The ends were cut back, 4 bases at V and 8 bases at J, with 16 bases in the middle. Per germline, CDR1 SGHKS and CDR2 YYEKEE (reference sequence).